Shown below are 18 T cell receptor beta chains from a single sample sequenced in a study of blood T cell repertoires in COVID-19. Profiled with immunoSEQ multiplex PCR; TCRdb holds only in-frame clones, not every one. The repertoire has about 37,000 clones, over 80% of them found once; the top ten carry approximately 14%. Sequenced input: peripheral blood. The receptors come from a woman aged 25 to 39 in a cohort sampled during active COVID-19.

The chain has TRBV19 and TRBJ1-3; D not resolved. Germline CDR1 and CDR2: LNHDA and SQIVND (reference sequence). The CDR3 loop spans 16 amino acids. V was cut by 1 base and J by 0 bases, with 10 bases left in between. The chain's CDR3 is CASSIGQAHSGNTIYF. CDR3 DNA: TGTGCCAGTAGTATAGGTCAGGCGCACTCTGGAAACACCATATATTTT.

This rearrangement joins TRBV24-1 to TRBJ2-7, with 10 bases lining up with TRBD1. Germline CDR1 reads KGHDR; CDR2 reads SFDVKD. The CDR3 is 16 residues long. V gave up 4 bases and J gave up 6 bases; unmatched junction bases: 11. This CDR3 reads CATSDTGGTGEVEQYF. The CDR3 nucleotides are TGTGCCACCAGTGACACCGGAGGGACAGGGGAAGTCGAGCAGTACTTC.

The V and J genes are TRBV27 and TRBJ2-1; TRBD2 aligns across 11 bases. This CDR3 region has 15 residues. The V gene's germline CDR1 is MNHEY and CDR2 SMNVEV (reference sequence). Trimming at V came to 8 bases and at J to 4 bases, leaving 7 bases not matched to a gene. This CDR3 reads CASGYSGRAYNEQFF. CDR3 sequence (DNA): TGTGCCAGCGGCTATAGCGGGAGGGCGTACAATGAGCAGTTCTTC.

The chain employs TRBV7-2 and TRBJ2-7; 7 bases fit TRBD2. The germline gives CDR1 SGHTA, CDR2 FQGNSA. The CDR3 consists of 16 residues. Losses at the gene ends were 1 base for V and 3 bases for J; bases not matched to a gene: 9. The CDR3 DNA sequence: TGTGCCAGCAGCTTAGTGGGGGGGGGAAGTTTCTACGAGCAGTACTTC. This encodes CASSLVGGGSFYEQYF.

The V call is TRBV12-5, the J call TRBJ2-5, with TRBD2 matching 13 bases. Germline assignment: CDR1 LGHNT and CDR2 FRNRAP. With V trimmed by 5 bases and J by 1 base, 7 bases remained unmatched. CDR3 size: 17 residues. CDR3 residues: CASGKGTSGAVQETQYF. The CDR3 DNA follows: TGTGCTAGTGGTAAAGGGACTAGCGGGGCGGTCCAAGAGACCCAGTACTTC.

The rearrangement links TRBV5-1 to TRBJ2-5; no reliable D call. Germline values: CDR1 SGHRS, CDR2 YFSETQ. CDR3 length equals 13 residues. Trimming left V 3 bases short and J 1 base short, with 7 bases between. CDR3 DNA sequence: TGCGCCAGCAGCTGGCAGGCCCAAGAGACCCAGTACTTC. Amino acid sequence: CASSWQAQETQYF.

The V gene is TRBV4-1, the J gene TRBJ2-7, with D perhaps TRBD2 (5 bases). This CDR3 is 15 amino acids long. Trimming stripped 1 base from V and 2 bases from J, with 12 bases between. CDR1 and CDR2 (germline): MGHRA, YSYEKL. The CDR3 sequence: CASSQGTGITYEQYF. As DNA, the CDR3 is TGCGCCAGCAGCCAAGGAACGGGGATAACCTACGAGCAGTACTTC.

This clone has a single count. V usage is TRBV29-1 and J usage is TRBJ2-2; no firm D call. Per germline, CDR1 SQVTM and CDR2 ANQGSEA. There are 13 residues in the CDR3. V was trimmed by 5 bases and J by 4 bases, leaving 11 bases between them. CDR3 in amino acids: CSVHSLTTGELFF. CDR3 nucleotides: TGCAGCGTTCATTCACTAACCACCGGGGAGCTGTTTTTT.

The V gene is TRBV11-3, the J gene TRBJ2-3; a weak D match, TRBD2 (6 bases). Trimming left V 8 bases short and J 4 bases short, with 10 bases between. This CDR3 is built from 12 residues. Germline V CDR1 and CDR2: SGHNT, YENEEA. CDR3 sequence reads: CASGGAADTQYF. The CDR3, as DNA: TGTGCCAGCGGAGGGGCTGCAGATACGCAGTATTTT.

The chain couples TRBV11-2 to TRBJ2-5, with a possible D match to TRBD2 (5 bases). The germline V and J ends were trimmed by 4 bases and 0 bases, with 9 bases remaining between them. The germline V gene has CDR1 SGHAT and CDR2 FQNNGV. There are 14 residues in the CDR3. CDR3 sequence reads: CASSSSGNQETQYF. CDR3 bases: TGTGCCAGCAGCTCGTCGGGGAACCAAGAGACCCAGTACTTC.

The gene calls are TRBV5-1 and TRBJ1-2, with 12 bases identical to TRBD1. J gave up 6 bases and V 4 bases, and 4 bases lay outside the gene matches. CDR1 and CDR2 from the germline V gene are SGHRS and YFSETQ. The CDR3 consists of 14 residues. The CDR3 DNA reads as TGCGCCAGCAGCCGGGACAGGGGGCGGGATGGCTACACCTTC. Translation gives CASSRDRGRDGYTF.

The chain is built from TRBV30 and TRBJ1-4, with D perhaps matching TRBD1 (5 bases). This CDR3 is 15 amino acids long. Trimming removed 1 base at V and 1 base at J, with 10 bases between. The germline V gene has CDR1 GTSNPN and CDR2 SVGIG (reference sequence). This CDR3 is CAWSAARGTNEKLFF. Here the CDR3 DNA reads TGTGCCTGGAGTGCTGCTAGGGGAACTAATGAAAAACTGTTTTTT.

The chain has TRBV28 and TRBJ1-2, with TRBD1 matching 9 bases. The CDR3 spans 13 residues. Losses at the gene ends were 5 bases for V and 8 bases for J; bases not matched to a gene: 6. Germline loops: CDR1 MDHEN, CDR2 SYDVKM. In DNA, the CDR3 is TGTGCCAGCAGTCTGGACAGGGGCAGGGGCTACACCTTC. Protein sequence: CASSLDRGRGYTF.

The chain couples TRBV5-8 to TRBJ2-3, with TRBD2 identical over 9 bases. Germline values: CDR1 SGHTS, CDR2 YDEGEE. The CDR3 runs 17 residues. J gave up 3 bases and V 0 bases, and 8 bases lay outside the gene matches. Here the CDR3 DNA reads TGTGCCAGCAGCTTGGTCTTCGGACTAGCGAGTACAGATACGCAGTATTTT. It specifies CASSLVFGLASTDTQYF. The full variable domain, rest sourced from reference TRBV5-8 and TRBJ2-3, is EAGVTQSPTHLIKTRGQQATLRCSPISGHTSVYWYQQALGLGLQFLLWYDEGEERNRGNFPPRFSGRQFPNYSSELNVNALELEDSALYLCASSLVFGLASTDTQYFGPGTRLTVL.

The chain's CDR3 is CASSNLAGEYEQYF. The CDR3 coding sequence is TGTGCCAGTAGTAACCTAGCGGGAGAGTACGAGCAGTACTTC. V and J are TRBV19 and TRBJ2-7, with TRBD2 identical over 10 bases. Germline CDR1 is LNHDA and CDR2 is SQIVND (reference sequence). There are 14 residues in the CDR3. Trimming removed 4 bases from V and 4 bases from J; junction bases left unmatched: 4.

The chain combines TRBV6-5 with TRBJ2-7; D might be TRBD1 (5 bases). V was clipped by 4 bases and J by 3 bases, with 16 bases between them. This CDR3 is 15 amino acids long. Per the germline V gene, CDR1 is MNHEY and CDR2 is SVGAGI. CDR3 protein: CASSFQDTNLYEQYF. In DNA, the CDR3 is TGTGCCAGCAGTTTCCAGGACACTAACCTCTACGAGCAGTACTTC.

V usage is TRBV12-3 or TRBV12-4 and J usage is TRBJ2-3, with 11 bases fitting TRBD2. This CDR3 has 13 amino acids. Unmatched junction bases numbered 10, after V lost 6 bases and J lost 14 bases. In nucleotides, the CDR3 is TGTGCCAGCAGCAAAGGACTAGCGGGTAGGAGGTATTTT. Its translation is CASSKGLAGRRYF.

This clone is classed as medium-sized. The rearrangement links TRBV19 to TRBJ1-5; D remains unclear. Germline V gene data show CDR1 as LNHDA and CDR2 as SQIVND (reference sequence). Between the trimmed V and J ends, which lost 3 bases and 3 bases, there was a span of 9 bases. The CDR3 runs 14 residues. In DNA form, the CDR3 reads TGTGCCAGTAGTATTTTTACAGCCAATCAGCCCCAGCATTTT. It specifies CASSIFTANQPQHF.